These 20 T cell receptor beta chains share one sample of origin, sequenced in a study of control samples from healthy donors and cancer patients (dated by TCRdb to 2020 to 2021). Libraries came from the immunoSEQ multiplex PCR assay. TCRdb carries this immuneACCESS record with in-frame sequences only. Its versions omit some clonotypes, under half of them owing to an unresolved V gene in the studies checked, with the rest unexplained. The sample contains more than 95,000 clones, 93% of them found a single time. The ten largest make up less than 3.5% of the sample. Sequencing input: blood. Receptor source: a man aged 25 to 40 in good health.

In DNA form, the CDR3 reads TGTGCCAGCAGCTTAGTAAAACCGGGACCCCTAGGCCCAGATACGCAGTATTTT. Translation: CASSLVKPGPLGPDTQYF. The genes are TRBV7-9 and TRBJ2-3; D may correspond to TRBD1 or TRBD2 (5 bases each). Germline loops: CDR1 SEHNR, CDR2 FQNEAQ (reference sequence). Trimming stripped 1 base from V and 4 bases from J, with 21 bases between. This CDR3 spans 18 amino acids.

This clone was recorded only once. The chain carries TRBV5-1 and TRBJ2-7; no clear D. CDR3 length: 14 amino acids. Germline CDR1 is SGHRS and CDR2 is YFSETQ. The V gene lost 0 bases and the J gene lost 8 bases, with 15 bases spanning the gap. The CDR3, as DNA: TGCGCCAGCAGCTTGGGACCGTCTCGATTAAAGCAGTACTTC. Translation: CASSLGPSRLKQYF.

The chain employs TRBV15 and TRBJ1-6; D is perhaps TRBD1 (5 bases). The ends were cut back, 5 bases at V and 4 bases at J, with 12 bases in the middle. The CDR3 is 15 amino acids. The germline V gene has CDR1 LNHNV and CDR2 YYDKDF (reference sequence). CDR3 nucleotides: TGTGCCACCAGCCCCAATCGGGGGTATAATTCACCCCTCCACTTT. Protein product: CATSPNRGYNSPLHF.

CDR3 region: CAWSRGRNQPQHF. CDR3 in DNA: TGTGCCTGGAGCCGAGGGAGGAATCAGCCCCAGCATTTT. The chain uses TRBV30 and TRBJ1-5; no reliable D call. V lost 3 bases, J lost 4 bases, and 10 bases lay in between. There are 13 residues in the CDR3. Germline values: CDR1 GTSNPN, CDR2 SVGIG (reference sequence).

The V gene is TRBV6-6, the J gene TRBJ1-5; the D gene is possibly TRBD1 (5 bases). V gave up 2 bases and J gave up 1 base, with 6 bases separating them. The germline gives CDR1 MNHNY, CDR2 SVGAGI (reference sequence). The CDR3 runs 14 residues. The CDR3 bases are TGTGCCAGCAGTTACAGGGGAAGCAATCAGCCCCAGCATTTT. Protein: CASSYRGSNQPQHF.

The CDR3 is CASSKQGQLVLAGGENTQYF. The CDR3 coding sequence is TGTGCCAGCAGCAAACAGGGACAGTTGGTACTAGCGGGGGGTGAGAATACGCAGTATTTT. The V and J genes are TRBV5-4 and TRBJ2-3; TRBD2 matches 12 bases. Germline CDR1 and CDR2: SGHNT and YYREEE (reference sequence). V gave up 4 bases and J gave up 7 bases; unmatched junction bases: 22. The CDR3 consists of 20 residues.

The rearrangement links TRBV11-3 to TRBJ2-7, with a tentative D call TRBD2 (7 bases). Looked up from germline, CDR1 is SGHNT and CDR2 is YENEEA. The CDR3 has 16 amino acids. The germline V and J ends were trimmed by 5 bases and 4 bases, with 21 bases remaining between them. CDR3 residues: CASSLGGGQGLYEQYF. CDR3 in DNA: TGTGCCAGCAGCCTAGGGGGGGGTCAAGGCTTATACGAGCAGTACTTC.

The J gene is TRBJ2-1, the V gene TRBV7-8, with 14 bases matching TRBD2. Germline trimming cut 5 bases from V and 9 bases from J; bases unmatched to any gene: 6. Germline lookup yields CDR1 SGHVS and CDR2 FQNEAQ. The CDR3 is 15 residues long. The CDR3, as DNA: TGTGCCAGCAGCCTTAGACTAGCGGGGGGGAGTGAGCAGTTCTTC. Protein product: CASSLRLAGGSEQFF.

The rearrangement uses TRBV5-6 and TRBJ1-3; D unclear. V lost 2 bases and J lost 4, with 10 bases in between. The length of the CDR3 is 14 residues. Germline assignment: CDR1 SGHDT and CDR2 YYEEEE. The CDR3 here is CASSFGVPGNTIYF. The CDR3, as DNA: TGTGCCAGCAGCTTTGGGGTTCCCGGAAACACCATATATTTT.

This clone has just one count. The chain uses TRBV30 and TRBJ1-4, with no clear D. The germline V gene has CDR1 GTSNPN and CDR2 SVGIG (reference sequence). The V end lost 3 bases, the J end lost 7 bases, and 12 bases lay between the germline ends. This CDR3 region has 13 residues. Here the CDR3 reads CAWRAGRVEKLFF. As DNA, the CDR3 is TGTGCCTGGAGAGCGGGGAGGGTTGAAAAACTGTTTTTT.

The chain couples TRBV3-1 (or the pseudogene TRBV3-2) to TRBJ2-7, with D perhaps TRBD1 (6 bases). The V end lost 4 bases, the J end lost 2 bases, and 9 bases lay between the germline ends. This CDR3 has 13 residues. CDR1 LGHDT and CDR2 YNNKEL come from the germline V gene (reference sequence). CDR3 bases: TGTGCCAGCAGCCCGGGACACCCCTACGAGCAGTACGTC. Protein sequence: CASSPGHPYEQYV.

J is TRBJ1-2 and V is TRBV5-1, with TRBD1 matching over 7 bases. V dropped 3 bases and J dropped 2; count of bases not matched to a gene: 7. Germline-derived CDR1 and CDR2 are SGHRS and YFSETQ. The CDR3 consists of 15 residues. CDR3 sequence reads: CASSSGQNLNYGYTF. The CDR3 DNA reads TGCGCCAGCAGCTCGGGACAGAACTTAAACTATGGCTACACCTTC.

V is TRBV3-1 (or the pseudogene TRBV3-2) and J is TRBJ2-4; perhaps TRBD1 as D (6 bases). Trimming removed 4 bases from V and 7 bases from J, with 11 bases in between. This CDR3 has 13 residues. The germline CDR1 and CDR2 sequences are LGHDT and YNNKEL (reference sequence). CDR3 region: CASSLWTENIQYF. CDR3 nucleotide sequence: TGTGCCAGCAGCCTGTGGACAGAGAACATTCAGTACTTC.

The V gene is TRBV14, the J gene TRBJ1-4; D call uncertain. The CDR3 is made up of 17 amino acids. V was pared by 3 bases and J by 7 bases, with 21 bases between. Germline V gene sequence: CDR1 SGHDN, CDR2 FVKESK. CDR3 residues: CASSHSYLQKGSEKLFF. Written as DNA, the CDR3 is TGTGCCAGCAGCCATTCCTACCTACAGAAAGGGAGTGAAAAACTGTTTTTT. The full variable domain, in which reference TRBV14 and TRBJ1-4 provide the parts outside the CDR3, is EAGVTQFPSHSVIEKGQTVTLRCDPISGHDNLYWYRRVMGKEIKFLLHFVKESKQDESGMPNNRFLAERTGGTYSTLKVQPAELEDSGVYFCASSHSYLQKGSEKLFFGSGTQLSVL.

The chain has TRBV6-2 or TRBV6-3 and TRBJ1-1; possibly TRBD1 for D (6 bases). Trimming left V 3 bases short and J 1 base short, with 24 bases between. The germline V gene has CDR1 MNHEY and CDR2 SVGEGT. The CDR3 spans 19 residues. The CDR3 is CASSYFAGAGVWGNTEAFF. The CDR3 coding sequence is TGTGCCAGCAGTTATTTCGCGGGGGCGGGTGTGTGGGGGAACACTGAAGCTTTCTTT.

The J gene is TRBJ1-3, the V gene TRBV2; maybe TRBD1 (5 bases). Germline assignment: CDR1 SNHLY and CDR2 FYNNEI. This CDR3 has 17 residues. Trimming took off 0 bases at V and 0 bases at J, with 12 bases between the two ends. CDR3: CASSEAGTAYSGNTIYF. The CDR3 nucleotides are TGTGCCAGCAGTGAAGCAGGGACGGCCTACTCTGGAAACACCATATATTTT. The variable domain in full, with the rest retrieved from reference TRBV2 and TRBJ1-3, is EPEVTQTPSHQVTQMGQEVILRCVPISNHLYFYWYRQILGQKVEFLVSFYNNEISEKSEIFDDQFSVERPDGSNFTLKIRSTKLEDSAMYFCASSEAGTAYSGNTIYFGEGSWLTVV.

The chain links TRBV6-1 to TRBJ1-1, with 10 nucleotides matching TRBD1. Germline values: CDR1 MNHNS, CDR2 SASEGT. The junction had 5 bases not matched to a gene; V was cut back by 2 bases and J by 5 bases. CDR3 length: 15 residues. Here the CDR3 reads CASSETPDRGTEAFF. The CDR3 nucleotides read TGTGCCAGCAGTGAAACCCCGGACAGGGGGACTGAAGCTTTCTTT.

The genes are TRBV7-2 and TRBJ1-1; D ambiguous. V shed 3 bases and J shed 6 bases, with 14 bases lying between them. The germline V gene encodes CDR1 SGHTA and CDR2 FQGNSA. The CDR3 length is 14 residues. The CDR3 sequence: CASSFVVSDAEAFF. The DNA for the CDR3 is TGTGCCAGCAGCTTCGTCGTCTCGGACGCTGAAGCTTTCTTT.

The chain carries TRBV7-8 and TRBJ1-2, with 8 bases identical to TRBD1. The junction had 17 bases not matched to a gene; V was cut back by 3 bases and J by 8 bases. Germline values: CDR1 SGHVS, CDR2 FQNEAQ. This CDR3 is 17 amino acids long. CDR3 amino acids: CASSLGRAPTGEDGYTF. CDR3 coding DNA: TGTGCCAGCAGCTTGGGCCGAGCACCGACAGGGGAGGACGGCTACACCTTC.

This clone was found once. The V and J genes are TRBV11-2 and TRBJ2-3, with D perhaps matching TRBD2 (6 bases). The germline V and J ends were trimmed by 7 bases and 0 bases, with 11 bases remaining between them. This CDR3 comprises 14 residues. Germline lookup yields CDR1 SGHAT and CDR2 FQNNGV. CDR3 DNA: TGTGCCAGCACCGACGGGGGTAGCACAGATACGCAGTATTTT. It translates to CASTDGGSTDTQYF.